The entry below gives a single TCR beta chain sequence along with its context. What it binds is not known. This entry belongs to a study of blood T cells in healthy people across ages. Primers used in a second PCR of about 6 to 12 cycles were a sample-barcoded 5' primer and a J-beta primer mix. TCRdb reprocessed the 5' RACE reads via MiXCR and lists one record per CDR3 protein. The table has fewer than 2 million distinct CDR3 sequences, about two fifths seen once; the top ten hold around 23%. Study results and caveats: The unsorted PBMCs prevented any conclusive comparison of naive versus antigen-experienced cells. Per million T cells, TCR beta diversity dropped about linearly as age rose.

Deletions cut 5 bases from V and 6 bases from J, with 15 bases between. Looked up from germline, CDR1 is SGHTA and CDR2 is FQGNSA. CDR3 length equals 14 residues. The V gene is TRBV7-2, the J gene TRBJ2-3; perhaps TRBD2 as D (6 bases). The receptor's source is a human donor in good health. Sample: blood. The CDR3 bases are TGTGCCAGCAGCCGCGGACTAAATACGGATACGCAGTATTTT. Protein product: CASSRGLNTDTQYF.